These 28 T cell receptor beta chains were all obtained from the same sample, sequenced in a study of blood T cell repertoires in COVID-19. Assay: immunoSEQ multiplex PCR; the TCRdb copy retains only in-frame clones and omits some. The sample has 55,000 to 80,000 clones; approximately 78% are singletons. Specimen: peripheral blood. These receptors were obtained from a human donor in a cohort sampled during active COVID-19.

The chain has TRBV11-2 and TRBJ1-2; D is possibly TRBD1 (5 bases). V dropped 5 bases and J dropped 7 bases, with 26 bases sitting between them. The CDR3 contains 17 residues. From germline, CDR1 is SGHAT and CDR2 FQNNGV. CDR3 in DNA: TGTGCCAGCAGCCCCCGTGACAGAAGGACTAGGGGTCGTGGCTACACCTTC. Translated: CASSPRDRRTRGRGYTF.

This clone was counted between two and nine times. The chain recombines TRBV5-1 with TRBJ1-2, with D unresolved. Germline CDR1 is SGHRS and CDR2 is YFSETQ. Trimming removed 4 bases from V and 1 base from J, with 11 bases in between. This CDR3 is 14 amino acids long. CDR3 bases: TGCGCCAGCAGCGACGGAGGGATTAACTATGGCTACACCTTC. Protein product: CASSDGGINYGYTF.

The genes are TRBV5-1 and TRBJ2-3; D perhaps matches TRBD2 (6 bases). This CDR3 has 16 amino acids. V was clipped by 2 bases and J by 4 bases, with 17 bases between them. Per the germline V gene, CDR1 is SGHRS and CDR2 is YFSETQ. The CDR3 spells CASSFAGPGRADTQYF. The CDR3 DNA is TGCGCCAGCAGCTTCGCGGGACCCGGTCGGGCAGATACGCAGTATTTT.

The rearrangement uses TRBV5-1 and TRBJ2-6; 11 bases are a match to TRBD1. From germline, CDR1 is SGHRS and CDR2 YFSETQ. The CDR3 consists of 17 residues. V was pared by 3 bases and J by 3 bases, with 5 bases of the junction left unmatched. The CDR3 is CASSSGQGASGANVLTF. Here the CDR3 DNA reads TGCGCCAGCAGCTCAGGACAGGGGGCAAGTGGGGCCAACGTCCTGACTTTC.

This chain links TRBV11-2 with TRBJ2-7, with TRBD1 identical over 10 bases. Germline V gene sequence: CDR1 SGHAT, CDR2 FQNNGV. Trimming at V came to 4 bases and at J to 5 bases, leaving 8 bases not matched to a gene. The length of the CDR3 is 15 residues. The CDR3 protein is CASSSLRDRGNEQYF. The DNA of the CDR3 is TGTGCCAGCAGCTCGCTCCGGGACAGGGGCAACGAGCAGTACTTC.

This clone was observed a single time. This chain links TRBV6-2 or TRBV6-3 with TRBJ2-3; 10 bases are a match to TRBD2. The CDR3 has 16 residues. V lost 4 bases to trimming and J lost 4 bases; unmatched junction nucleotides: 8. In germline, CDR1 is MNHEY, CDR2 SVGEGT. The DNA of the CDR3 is TGTGCCAGCAGTTCATTCCAGCGGGGGGGGGCAGATACGCAGTATTTT. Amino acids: CASSSFQRGGADTQYF.

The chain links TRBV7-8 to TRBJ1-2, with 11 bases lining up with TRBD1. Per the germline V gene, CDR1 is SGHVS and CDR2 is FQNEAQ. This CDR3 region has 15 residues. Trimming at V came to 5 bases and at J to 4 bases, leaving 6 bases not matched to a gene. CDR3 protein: CASSPRTGGAYGYTF. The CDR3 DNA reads TGTGCCAGCAGCCCTCGGACAGGGGGCGCCTATGGCTACACCTTC. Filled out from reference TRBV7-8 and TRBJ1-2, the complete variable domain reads GAGVSQSPRYKVAKRGQDVALRCDPISGHVSLFWYQQALGQGPEFLTYFQNEAQLDKSGLPSDRFFAERPEGSVSTLKIQRTQQEDSAVYLCASSPRTGGAYGYTFGSGTRLTVV.

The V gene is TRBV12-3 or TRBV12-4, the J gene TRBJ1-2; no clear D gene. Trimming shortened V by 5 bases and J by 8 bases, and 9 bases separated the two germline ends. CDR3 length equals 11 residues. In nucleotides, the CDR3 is TGTGCCAGCAGTGTGGTGGAGGGCTACACCTTC. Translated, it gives CASSVVEGYTF.

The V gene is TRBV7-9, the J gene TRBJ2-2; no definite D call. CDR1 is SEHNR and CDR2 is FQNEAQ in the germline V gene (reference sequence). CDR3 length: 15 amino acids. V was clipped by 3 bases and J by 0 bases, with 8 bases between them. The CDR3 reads CASSFSVSNTGELFF. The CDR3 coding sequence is TGTGCCAGCAGCTTTTCGGTCTCGAACACCGGGGAGCTGTTTTTT.

CDR3 residues: CASSLALVQAGEQYF. The CDR3 DNA follows: TGTGCCAGCAGCTTAGCATTGGTACAGGCTGGCGAGCAGTACTTC. The chain couples TRBV11-2 to TRBJ2-7; the D gene is possibly TRBD1 (5 bases). From germline, CDR1 is SGHAT and CDR2 FQNNGV. V lost 1 base to trimming and J lost 6 bases, with 16 bases between them. The CDR3 is 15 residues long.

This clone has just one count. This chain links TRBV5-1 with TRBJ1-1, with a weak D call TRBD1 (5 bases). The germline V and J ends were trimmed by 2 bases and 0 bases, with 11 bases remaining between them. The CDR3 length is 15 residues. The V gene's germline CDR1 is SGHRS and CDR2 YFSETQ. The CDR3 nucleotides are TGCGCCAGCAGCTTCCGACAGCAGGTGAACACTGAAGCTTTCTTT. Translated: CASSFRQQVNTEAFF.

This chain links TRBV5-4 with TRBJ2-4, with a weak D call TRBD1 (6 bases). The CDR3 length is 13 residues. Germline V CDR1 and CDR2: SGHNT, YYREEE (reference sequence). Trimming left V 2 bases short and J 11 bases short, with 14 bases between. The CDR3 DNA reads TGTGCCAGCAGCTTTGGGCAGGGGCAGGTTCAGTACTTC. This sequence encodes CASSFGQGQVQYF.

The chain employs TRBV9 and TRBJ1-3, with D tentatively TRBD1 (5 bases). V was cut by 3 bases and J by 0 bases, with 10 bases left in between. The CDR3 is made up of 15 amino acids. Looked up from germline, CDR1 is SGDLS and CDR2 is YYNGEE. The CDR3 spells CASSARQTSGNTIYF. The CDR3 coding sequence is TGTGCCAGCAGCGCCCGACAGACCTCTGGAAACACCATATATTTT.

The CDR3 protein is CASNDWPQSTDTQYF. For the CDR3, the DNA is TGTGCCAGCAACGACTGGCCCCAGAGCACAGATACGCAGTATTTT. V is TRBV7-9 and J is TRBJ2-3; no reliable D call. V was shortened by 7 bases and J by 0 bases, with 14 bases between the two germline ends. Germline V gives CDR1 SEHNR, CDR2 FQNEAQ (reference sequence). The CDR3 sequence is 15 residues long.

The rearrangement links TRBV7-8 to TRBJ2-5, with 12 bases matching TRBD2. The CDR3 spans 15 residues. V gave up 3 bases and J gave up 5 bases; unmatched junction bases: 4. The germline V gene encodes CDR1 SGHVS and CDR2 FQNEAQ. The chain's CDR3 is CASSLWTSGEETQYF. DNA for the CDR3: TGTGCCAGCAGCTTGTGGACTAGCGGGGAGGAGACCCAGTACTTC.

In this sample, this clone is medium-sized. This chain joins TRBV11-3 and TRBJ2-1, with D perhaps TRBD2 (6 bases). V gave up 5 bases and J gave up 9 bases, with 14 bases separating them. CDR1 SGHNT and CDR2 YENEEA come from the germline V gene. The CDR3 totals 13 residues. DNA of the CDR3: TGTGCCAGCAGCCCCGCCTCCGGGGGTGAGCAGTTCTTC. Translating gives CASSPASGGEQFF.

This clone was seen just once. Written as DNA, the CDR3 is TGCAGCGTTGATCGACAGAGTAGCACAGATACGCAGTATTTT. Amino acids: CSVDRQSSTDTQYF. V is TRBV29-1 and J is TRBJ2-3; D might be TRBD1 (5 bases). CDR3 size: 14 residues. Trimming stripped 3 bases from V and 0 bases from J, with 10 bases between. Germline-derived CDR1 and CDR2 are SQVTM and ANQGSEA.

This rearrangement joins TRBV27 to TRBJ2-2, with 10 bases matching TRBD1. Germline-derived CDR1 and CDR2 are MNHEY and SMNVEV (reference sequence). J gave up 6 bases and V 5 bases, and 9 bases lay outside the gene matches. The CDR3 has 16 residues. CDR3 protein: CASSLLRDRGPGELFF. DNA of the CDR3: TGTGCCAGCAGTCTACTCCGGGACAGGGGCCCCGGGGAGCTGTTTTTT.

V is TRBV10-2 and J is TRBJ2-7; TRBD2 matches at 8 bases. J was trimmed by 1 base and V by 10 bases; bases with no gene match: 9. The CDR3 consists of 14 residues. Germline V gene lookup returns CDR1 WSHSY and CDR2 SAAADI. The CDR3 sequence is CATRRVAGSYEQYF. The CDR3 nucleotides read TGCGCCACCAGACGTGTAGCGGGGTCCTACGAGCAGTACTTC.

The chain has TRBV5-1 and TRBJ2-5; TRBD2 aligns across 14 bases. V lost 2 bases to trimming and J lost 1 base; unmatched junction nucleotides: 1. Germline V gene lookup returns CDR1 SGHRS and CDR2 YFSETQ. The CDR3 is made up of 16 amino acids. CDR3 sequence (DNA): TGCGCCAGCAGCTTAGGGACTAGCGGGGGCCAAGAGACCCAGTACTTC. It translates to CASSLGTSGGQETQYF.

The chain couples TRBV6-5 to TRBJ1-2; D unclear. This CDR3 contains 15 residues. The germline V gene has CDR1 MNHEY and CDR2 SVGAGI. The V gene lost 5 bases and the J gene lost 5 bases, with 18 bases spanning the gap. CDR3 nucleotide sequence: TGTGCCAGCAGTCGAGCCCCTGACATTGGTTATGGCTACACCTTC. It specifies CASSRAPDIGYGYTF.

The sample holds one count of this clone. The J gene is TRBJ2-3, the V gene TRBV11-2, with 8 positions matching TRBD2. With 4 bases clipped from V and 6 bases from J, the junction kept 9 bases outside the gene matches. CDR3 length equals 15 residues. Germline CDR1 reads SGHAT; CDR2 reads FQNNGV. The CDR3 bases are TGTGCCAGCAGCTCTCAAAGGGGCGGGGGGGATACGCAGTATTTT. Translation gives CASSSQRGGGDTQYF.

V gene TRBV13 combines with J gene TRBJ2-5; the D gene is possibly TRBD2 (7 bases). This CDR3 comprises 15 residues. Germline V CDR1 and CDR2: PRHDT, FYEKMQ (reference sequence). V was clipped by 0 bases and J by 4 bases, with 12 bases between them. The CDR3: CASSLGGGVGETQYF. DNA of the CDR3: TGTGCCAGCAGCTTAGGAGGGGGGGTAGGAGAGACCCAGTACTTC.

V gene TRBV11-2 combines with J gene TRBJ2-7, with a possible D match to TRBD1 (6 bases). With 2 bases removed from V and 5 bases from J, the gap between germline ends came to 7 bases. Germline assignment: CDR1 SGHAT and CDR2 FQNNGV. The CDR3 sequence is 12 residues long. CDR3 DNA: TGTGCCAGCAGCTTAACAGGGAACGAGCAGTACGTC. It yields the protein CASSLTGNEQYV.

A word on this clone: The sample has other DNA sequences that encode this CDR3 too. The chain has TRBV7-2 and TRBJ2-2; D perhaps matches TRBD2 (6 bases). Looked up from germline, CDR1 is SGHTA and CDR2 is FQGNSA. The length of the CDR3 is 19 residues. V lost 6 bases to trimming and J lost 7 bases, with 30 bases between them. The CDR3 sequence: CASRLWGDQMGGAVGELFF. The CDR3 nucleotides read TGTGCCAGCAGACTCTGGGGGGACCAAATGGGTGGGGCAGTCGGGGAGCTGTTTTTT.

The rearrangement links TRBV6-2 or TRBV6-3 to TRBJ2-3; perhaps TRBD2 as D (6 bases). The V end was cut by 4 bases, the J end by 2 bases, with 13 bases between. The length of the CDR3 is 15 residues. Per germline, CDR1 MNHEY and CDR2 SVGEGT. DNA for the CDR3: TGTGCCAGCAGTTTAGTAGCGGAGCACACAGATACGCAGTATTTT. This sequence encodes CASSLVAEHTDTQYF.

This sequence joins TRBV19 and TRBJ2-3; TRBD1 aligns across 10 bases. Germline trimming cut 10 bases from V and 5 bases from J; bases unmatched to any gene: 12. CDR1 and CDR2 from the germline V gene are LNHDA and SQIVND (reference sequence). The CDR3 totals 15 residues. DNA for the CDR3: TGTGCCACCCGAGATGGGGACAGGGGAGTAGATACGCAGTATTTT. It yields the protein CATRDGDRGVDTQYF.

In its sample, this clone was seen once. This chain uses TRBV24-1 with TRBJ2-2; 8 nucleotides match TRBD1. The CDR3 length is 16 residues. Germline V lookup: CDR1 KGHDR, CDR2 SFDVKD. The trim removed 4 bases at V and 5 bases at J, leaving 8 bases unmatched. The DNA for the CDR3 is TGTGCCACCAGTGACCCAGGACAGGGAGAAACCGGGGAGCTGTTTTTT. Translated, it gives CATSDPGQGETGELFF.